This T cell receptor (beta chain) was sequenced for a study of cytomegalovirus exposure and HLA in healthy donors. TCRdb's table, derived via immunoSEQ multiplex PCR, lists solely in-frame clones and lacks some. The repertoire holds 130,000 to 150,000 clones, with more than 80% as singletons. This CDR3 comprises 16 residues. Per germline, CDR1 SGHDT and CDR2 YYEEEE. J lost 2 bases, V lost 5 bases, and 9 bases had no gene match. The source of this sequence is a woman aged 25 to 39 in good health and CMV-seropositive. The chain employs TRBV5-6 and TRBJ1-4; 7 nucleotides agree with TRBD1. Sequenced input: PBMCs. CDR3 in amino acids: CASSFRTGLTNEKLFF. The DNA for the CDR3 is TGTGCCAGCAGTTTCCGGACAGGCCTCACTAATGAAAAACTGTTTTTT.